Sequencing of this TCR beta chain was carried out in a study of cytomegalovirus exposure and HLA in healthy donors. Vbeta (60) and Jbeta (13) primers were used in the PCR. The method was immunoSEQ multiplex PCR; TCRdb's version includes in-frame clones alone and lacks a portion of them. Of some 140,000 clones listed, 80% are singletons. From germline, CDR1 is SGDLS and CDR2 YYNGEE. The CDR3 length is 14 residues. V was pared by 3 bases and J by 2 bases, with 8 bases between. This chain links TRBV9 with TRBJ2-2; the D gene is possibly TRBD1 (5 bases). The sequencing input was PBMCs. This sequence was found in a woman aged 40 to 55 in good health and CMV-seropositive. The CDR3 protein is CASSGRANTGELFF. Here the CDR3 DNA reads TGTGCCAGCAGCGGCAGGGCTAACACCGGGGAGCTGTTTTTT. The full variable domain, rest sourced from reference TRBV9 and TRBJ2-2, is DSGVTQTPKHLITATGQRVTLRCSPRSGDLSVYWYQQSLDQGLQFLIQYYNGEERAKGNILERFSAQQFPDLHSELNLSSLELGDSALYFCASSGRANTGELFFGEGSRLTVL.